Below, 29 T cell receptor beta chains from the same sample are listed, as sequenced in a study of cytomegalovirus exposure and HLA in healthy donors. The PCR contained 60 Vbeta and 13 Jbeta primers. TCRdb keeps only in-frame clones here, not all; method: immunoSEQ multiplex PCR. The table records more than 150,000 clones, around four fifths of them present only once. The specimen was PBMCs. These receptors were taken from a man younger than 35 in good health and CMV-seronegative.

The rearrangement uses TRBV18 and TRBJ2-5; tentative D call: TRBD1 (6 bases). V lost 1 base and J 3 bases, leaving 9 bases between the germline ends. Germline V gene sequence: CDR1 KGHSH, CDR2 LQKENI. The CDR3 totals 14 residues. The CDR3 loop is CASSPQTGEETQYF. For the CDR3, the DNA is TGTGCCAGCTCACCACAGACAGGAGAAGAGACCCAGTACTTC.

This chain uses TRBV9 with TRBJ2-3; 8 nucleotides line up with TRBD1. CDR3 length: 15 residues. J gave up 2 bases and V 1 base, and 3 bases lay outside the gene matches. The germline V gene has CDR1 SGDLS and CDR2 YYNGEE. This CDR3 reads CASSVQGATTDTQYF. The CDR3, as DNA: TGTGCCAGCAGCGTACAGGGGGCGACCACAGATACGCAGTATTTT.

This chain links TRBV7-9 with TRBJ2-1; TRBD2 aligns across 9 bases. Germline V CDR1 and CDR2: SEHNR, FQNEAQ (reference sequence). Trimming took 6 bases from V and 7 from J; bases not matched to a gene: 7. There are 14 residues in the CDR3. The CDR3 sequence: CASRHSGSRNEQFF. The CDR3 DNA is TGTGCCAGCAGGCATAGCGGGAGTAGGAATGAGCAGTTCTTC.

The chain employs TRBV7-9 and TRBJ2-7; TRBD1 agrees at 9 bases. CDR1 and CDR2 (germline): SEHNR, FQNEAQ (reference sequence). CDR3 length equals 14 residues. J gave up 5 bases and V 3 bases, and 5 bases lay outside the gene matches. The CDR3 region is CASSLTGTGNEQYF. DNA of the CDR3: TGTGCCAGCAGCTTGACCGGGACAGGGAACGAGCAGTACTTC. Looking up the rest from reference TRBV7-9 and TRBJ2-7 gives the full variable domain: DTGVSQNPRHKITKRGQNVTFRCDPISEHNRLYWYRQTLGQGPEFLTYFQNEAQLEKSRLLSDRFSAERPKGSFSTLEIQRTEQGDSAMYLCASSLTGTGNEQYFGPGTRLTVT.

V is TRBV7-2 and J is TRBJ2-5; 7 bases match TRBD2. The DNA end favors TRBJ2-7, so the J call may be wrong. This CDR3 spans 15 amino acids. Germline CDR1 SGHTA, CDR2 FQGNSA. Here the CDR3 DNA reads TGTGCCAGCAGCTTTCGTGGCGGGAGCTCCTACGAGCAGTACTTC. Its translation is CASSFRGGSSYEQYF.

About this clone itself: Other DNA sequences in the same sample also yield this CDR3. As DNA, the CDR3 is TGCAGCGTCGGGAGCGCTGCGTGGAATGAGCAGTTCTTC. Translated, it gives CSVGSAAWNEQFF. This rearrangement joins TRBV29-1 to TRBJ2-1; D might be TRBD2 (6 bases). V shed 6 bases and J shed 7 bases, with 16 bases lying between them. The length of the CDR3 is 13 residues. CDR1 SQVTM and CDR2 ANQGSEA come from the germline V gene.

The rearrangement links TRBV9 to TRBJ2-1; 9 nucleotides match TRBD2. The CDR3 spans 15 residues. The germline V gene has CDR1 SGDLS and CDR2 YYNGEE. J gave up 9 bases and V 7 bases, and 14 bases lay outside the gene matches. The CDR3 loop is CASGQNGLASGEQFF. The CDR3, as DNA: TGTGCCAGCGGACAGAACGGACTAGCGAGCGGTGAGCAGTTCTTC.

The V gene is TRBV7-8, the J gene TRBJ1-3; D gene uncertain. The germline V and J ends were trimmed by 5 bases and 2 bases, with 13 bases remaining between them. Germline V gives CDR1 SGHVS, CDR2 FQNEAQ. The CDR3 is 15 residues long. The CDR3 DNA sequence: TGTGCCAGCAGCCCTCTTGGAGTTACTGGAAACACCATATATTTT. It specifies CASSPLGVTGNTIYF.

The CDR3 protein is CASSPPGLAGVVQETQYF. The CDR3 coding sequence is TGTGCCAGCAGCCCCCCCGGGCTAGCGGGAGTGGTTCAAGAGACCCAGTACTTC. This chain joins TRBV7-3 and TRBJ2-5, with 10 nucleotides matching TRBD2. J lost 2 bases, V lost 5 bases, and 14 bases had no gene match. The CDR3 covers 18 residues. CDR1 and CDR2 from the germline V gene are SGHTA and FQGTGA.

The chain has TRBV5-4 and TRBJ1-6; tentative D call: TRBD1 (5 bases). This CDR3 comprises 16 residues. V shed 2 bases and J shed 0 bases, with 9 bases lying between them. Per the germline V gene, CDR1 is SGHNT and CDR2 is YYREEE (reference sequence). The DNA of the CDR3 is TGTGCCAGCAGCTTCTTGGGGGGCTCCTATAATTCACCCCTCCACTTT. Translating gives CASSFLGGSYNSPLHF.

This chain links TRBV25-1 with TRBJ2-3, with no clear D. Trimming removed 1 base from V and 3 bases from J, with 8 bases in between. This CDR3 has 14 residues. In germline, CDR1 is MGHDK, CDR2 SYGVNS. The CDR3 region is CASSESWPTDTQYF. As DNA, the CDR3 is TGTGCCAGCAGTGAATCTTGGCCGACAGATACGCAGTATTTT.

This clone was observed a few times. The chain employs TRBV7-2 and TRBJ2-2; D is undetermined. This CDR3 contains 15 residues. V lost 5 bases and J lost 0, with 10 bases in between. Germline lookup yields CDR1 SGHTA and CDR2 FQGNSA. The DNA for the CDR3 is TGTGCCAGCAGCCCCGATGCGGCGAACACCGGGGAGCTGTTTTTT. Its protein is CASSPDAANTGELFF.

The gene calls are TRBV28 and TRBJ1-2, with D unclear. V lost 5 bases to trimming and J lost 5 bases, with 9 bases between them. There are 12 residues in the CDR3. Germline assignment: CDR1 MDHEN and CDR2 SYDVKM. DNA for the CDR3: TGTGCCAGCAGTCGGGGTTTTTATGGCTACACCTTC. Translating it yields CASSRGFYGYTF.

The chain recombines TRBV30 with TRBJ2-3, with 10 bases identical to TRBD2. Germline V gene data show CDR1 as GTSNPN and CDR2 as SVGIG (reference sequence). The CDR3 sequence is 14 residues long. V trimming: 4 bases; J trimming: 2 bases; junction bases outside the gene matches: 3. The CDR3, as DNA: TGTGCCTGGAAGCGGGGGGGCGCCACAGATACGCAGTATTTT. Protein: CAWKRGGATDTQYF.

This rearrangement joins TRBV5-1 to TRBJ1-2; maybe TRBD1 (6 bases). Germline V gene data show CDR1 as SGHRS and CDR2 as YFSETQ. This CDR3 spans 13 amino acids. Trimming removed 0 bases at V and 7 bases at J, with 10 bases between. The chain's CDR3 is CASSLDRVRGYTF. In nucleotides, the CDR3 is TGCGCCAGCAGCTTGGACAGGGTGCGTGGCTACACCTTC.

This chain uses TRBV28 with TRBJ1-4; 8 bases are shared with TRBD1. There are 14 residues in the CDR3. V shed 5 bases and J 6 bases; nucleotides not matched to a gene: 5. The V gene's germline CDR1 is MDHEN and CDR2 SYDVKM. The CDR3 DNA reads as TGTGCCAGCAGTCGACTGACAGGGGATGAAAAACTGTTTTTT. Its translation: CASSRLTGDEKLFF.

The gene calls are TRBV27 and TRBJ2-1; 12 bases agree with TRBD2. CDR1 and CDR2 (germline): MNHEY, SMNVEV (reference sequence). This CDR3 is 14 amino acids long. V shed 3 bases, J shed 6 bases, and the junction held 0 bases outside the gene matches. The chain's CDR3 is CASSLGLAGNEQFF. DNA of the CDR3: TGTGCCAGCAGTTTGGGACTAGCGGGCAATGAGCAGTTCTTC.

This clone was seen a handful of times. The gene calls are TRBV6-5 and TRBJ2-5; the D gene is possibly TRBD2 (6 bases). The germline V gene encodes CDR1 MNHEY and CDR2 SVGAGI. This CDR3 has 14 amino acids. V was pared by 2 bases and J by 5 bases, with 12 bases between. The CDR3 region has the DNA TGTGCCAGCAGTTACGGGCGGGGCCTGGAGACCCAGTACTTC. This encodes CASSYGRGLETQYF.

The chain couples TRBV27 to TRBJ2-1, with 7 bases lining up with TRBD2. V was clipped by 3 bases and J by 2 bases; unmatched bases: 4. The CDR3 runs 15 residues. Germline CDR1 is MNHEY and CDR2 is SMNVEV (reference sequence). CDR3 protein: CASSFGGGAYNEQFF. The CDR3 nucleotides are TGTGCCAGCAGTTTCGGCGGGGGAGCCTACAATGAGCAGTTCTTC.

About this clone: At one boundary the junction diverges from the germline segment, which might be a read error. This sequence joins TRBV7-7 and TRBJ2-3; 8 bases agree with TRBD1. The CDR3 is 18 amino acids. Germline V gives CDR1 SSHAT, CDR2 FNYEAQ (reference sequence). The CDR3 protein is CASSVGPDRGRTTDTQYF. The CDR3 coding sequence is TGTGCTAGCAGCGTAGGGCCCGACAGGGGCCGAACCACAGATACGCAGTATTTT. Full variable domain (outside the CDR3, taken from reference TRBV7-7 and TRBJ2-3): GAGVSQSPRYKVTKRGQDVTLRCDPISSHATLYWYQQALGQGPEFLTYFNYEAQPDKSGLPSDRFSAERPEGSISTLTIQRTEQRDSAMYRCASSVGPDRGRTTDTQYFGPGTRLTVL.

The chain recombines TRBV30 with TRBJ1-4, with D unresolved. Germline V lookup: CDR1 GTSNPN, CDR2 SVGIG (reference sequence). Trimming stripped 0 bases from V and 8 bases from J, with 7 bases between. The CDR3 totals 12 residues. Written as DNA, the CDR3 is TGTGCCTGGAGTGTACGGGAAGAAAAACTGTTTTTT. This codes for CAWSVREEKLFF.

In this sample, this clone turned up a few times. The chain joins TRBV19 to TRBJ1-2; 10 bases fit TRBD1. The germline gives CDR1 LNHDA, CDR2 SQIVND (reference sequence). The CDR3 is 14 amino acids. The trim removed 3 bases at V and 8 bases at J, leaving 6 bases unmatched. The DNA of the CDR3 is TGTGCCAGTAGTATCGACAGGGGGCTGAGCGGCTACACCTTC. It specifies CASSIDRGLSGYTF.

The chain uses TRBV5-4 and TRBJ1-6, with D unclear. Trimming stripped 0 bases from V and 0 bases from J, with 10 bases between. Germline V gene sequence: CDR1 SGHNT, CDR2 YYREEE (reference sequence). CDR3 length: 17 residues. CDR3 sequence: CASSLDGGSSYNSPLHF. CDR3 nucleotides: TGTGCCAGCAGCTTGGATGGAGGGAGCTCCTATAATTCACCCCTCCACTTT.

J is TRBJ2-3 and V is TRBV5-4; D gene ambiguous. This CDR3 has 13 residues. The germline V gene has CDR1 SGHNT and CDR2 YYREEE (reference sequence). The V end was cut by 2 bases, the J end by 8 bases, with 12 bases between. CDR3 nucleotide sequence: TGTGCCAGCAGCTTTTCAGAGGTCGGTACGCAGTATTTT. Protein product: CASSFSEVGTQYF.

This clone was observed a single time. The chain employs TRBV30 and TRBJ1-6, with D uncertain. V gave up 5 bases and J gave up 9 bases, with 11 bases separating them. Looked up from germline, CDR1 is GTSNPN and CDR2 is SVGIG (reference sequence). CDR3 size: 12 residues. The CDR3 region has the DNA TGTGCCTGGGCGGGAAGCGGTTCACCCCTCCACTTT. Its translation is CAWAGSGSPLHF.

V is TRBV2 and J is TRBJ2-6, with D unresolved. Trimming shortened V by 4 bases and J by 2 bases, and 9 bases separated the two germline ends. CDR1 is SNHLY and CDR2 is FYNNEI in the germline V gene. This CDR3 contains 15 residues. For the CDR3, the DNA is TGTGCCAGCAGTGTTAGAGGTGCTGGGGCCAACGTCCTGACTTTC. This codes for CASSVRGAGANVLTF. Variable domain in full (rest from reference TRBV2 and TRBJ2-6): EPEVTQTPSHQVTQMGQEVILRCVPISNHLYFYWYRQILGQKVEFLVSFYNNEISEKSEIFDDQFSVERPDGSNFTLKIRSTKLEDSAMYFCASSVRGAGANVLTFGAGSRLTVL.

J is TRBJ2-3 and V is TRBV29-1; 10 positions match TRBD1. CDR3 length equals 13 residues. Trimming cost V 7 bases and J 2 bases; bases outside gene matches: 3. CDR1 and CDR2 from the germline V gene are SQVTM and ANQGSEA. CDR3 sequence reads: CSGGQGTTDTQYF. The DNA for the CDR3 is TGCAGCGGGGGACAGGGGACCACAGATACGCAGTATTTT.

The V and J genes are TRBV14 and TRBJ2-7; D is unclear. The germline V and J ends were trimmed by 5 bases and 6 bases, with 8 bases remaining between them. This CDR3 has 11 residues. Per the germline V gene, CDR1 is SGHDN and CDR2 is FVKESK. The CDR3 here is CASSISGEQYF. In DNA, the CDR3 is TGTGCCAGCAGCATTAGTGGCGAGCAGTACTTC.

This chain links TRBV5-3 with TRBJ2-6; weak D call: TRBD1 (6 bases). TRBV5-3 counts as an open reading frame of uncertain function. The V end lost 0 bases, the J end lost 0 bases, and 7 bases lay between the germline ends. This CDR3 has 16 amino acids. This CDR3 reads CARSLVRGSGANVLTF. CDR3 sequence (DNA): TGTGCCAGAAGCTTGGTCAGGGGCTCTGGGGCCAACGTCCTGACTTTC.